The sequence of this T cell receptor beta chain was determined in a study of T cells in Graves' hyperthyroidism and ophthalmopathy. Study-level information: Peripheral blood was obtained at initial diagnosis, preceding any treatment.

The CDR3 has 17 amino acids. Per germline, CDR1 LGHNA and CDR2 YNFKEQ. Trimming at V came to 0 bases and at J to 4 bases, leaving 8 bases not matched to a gene. This clonotype showed up many times. Amplified regions were TCR beta CDR3 sequences from RNA transcripts. The study used the HTBI primer set for a first-round RT-PCR of the TCR CDR3. TCRdb re-called the multiplex PCR reads through MiXCR, storing one row per CDR3 protein. The sample consists of about 200,000 distinct CDR3 sequences, approximately 20% of them appearing once. Participants, patients aged 18 to 65, had newly diagnosed hyperthyroidism with a duration under 2 months. Clinical symptoms, serum thyroxine, TRAb, thyroid ultrasound and orbital computed tomography established diagnosis.

V usage is TRBV4-2 and J usage is TRBJ2-3; 9 positions match TRBD1. The sample was blood. The origin of this receptor is a man aged 35-49 years with Graves' hyperthyroidism. This CDR3 reads CASSQDPGQGVADTQYF. CDR3 sequence (DNA): TGTGCCAGCAGCCAAGATCCGGGACAGGGTGTGGCAGATACGCAGTATTTT.